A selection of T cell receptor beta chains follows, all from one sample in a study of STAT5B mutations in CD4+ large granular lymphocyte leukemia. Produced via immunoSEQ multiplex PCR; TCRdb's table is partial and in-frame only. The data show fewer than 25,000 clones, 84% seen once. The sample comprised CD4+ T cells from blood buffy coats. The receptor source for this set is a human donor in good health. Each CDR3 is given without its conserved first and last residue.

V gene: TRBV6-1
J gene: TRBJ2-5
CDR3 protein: ASSVRDFQETQY

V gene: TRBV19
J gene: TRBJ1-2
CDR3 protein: ASSIPQGYGYT

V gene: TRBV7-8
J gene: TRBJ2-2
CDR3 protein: ASSLRTSGITGELF

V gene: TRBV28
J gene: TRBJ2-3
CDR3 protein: ASTLSGSRTDTQY

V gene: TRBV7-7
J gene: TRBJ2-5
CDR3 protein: ASSPGNPGETQY

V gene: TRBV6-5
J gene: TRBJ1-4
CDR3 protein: ASSYSGGNEKLF

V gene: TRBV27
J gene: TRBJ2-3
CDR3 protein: ASSPSGRNTQY

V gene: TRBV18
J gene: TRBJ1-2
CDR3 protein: ASSPVRGSDKGYT

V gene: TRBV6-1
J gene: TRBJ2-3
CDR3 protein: ASGSRREGADTQY

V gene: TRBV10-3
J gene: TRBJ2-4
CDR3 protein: AISESRGGEGIQY

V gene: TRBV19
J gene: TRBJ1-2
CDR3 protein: ASLAYDRHYYGYT

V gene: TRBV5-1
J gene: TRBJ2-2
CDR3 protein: ASSPGGQNTGELF

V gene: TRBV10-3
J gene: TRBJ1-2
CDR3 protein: ATSFDGVSNYGYT

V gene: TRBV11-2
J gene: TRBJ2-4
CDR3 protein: ASSARLGEAKNIQY

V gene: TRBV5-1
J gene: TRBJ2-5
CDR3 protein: ASSLGGQETQY

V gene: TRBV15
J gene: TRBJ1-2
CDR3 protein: ATSNKFHRYGYT

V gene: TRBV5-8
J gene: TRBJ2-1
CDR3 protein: ASSQRRNNEQF

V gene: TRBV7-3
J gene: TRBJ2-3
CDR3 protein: ASSPSALTDTQY

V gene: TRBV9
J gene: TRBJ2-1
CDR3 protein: ASSVFGASGFYNEQF

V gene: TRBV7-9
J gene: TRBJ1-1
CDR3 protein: ASSISGTQNTEAF

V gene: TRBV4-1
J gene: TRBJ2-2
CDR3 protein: ASSQEPLGGPNTGELF

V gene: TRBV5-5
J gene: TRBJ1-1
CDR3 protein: ASSLVKGGPLEAF

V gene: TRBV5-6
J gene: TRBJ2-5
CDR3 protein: ASNGDLAGEETQY

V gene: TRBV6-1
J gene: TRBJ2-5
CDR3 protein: ASSEATGGGKETQY